These 30 T cell receptor beta chains came from one sample sequenced in a study of T cell responses to AZD1222 COVID-19 vaccine. Sequenced by immunoSEQ multiplex PCR; TCRdb stores in-frame clones only, minus some. The sample consists of roughly 140,000 clones, 92% of them appearing once. The specimen comprised peripheral blood, sampled 28 days after the second AZD1222 dose. These receptors came from an adult who received the AZD1222 COVID-19 vaccine.

The V call is TRBV7-9, the J call TRBJ2-3; D possibly corresponds to TRBD2 (6 bases). This CDR3 spans 16 amino acids. The V and J ends lost 1 base and 4 bases respectively, with 15 bases between them. Germline loops: CDR1 SEHNR, CDR2 FQNEAQ (reference sequence). The CDR3, as DNA: TGTGCCAGCAGCTTAGGGGGCGGAGGAGGGCCAGATACGCAGTATTTT. This codes for CASSLGGGGGPDTQYF.

This clone appeared once. The chain couples TRBV24-1 to TRBJ1-5, with 9 bases identical to TRBD1. The trim removed 3 bases at V and 6 bases at J, leaving 8 bases unmatched. The germline V gene has CDR1 KGHDR and CDR2 SFDVKD. CDR3 length equals 16 residues. CDR3 residues: CATSDPGTGFVQPQHF. The CDR3 DNA sequence: TGTGCCACCAGTGATCCTGGGACAGGGTTTGTTCAGCCCCAGCATTTT.

The chain uses TRBV28 and TRBJ2-7; TRBD1 might be the D (5 bases). The CDR3 has 14 residues. In germline, CDR1 is MDHEN, CDR2 SYDVKM. V was trimmed by 5 bases and J by 0 bases, leaving 11 bases between them. As DNA, the CDR3 is TGTGCCAGCAGTAGCGACAGCCTCTCCTACGAGCAGTACTTC. This sequence encodes CASSSDSLSYEQYF.

V gene TRBV15 combines with J gene TRBJ2-3, with D possibly TRBD1 on 6 matching bases. V lost 11 bases and J lost 0, with 12 bases in between. In germline, CDR1 is LNHNV, CDR2 YYDKDF (reference sequence). The CDR3 consists of 13 residues. The CDR3 loop reads CAVQGLSTDTQYF. CDR3 nucleotides: TGTGCCGTCCAGGGGCTTAGCACAGATACGCAGTATTTT.

This chain uses TRBV11-3 with TRBJ1-1; maybe TRBD1 (5 bases). Per the germline V gene, CDR1 is SGHNT and CDR2 is YENEEA. CDR3 length: 14 amino acids. Deletions cut 3 bases from V and 1 base from J, with 9 bases between. The CDR3 sequence: CASSFGHTNTEAFF. The CDR3 DNA reads TGTGCCAGCAGCTTCGGACACACGAACACTGAAGCTTTCTTT. The complete variable domain, with remaining parts taken from reference TRBV11-3 and TRBJ1-1, reads EAGVVQSPRYKIIEKKQPVAFWCNPISGHNTLYWYLQNLGQGPELLIRYENEEAVDDSQLPKDRFSAERLKGVDSTLKIQPAELGDSAVYLCASSFGHTNTEAFFGQGTRLTVV.

The chain recombines TRBV5-8 with TRBJ1-1; no clear D. Trimming pared 0 bases from V and 1 base from J, leaving 13 bases between. Germline V gene lookup returns CDR1 SGHTS and CDR2 YDEGEE. This CDR3 comprises 16 residues. The CDR3 nucleotides read TGTGCCAGCAGCTTGGGTATTGGGCAGGAGAACACTGAAGCTTTCTTT. It specifies CASSLGIGQENTEAFF.

The chain joins TRBV18 to TRBJ1-2; 9 bases fit TRBD1. From germline, CDR1 is KGHSH and CDR2 LQKENI. This CDR3 region has 14 residues. Trimming removed 3 bases from V and 1 base from J; junction bases left unmatched: 0. In DNA form, the CDR3 reads TGTGCCAGCTCACCGGGACAGGGTAACTATGGCTACACCTTC. Translating gives CASSPGQGNYGYTF.

The chain has TRBV24-1 and TRBJ2-7, with D perhaps TRBD1 (6 bases). This CDR3 has 14 residues. In germline, CDR1 is KGHDR, CDR2 SFDVKD. V shed 3 bases and J shed 2 bases, with 10 bases lying between them. The CDR3 region is CATSDAQGTYEQYF. CDR3 nucleotide sequence: TGTGCCACCAGTGATGCCCAGGGGACCTACGAGCAGTACTTC.

V and J are TRBV19 and TRBJ1-2; 9 nucleotides agree with TRBD1. The V segment lost 6 bases and the J segment 4 bases; nucleotides outside the gene matches: 12. There are 16 residues in the CDR3. Germline V CDR1 and CDR2: LNHDA, SQIVND (reference sequence). CDR3 nucleotides: TGTGCCAGTAGGGCGGGGACAGGGCTTTTCAGCTATGGCTACACCTTC. It is translated as CASRAGTGLFSYGYTF.

The CDR3 loop reads CASSIVAVGQPQHF. In DNA form, the CDR3 reads TGTGCCAGTAGTATAGTCGCCGTTGGTCAGCCCCAGCATTTT. The J gene is TRBJ1-5, the V gene TRBV19; D unclear. Trimming pared 1 base from V and 6 bases from J, leaving 10 bases between. The CDR3 spans 14 residues. CDR1 and CDR2 (germline): LNHDA, SQIVND (reference sequence). Supplemented by reference TRBV19 and TRBJ1-5, the full variable domain reads DGGITQSPKYLFRKEGQNVTLSCEQNLNHDAMYWYRQDPGQGLRLIYYSQIVNDFQKGDIAEGYSVSREKKESFPLTVTSAQKNPTAFYLCASSIVAVGQPQHFGDGTRLSIL.

This sequence joins TRBV3-1 (or the pseudogene TRBV3-2) and TRBJ1-3; tentative D call: TRBD1 (5 bases). The germline V gene has CDR1 LGHDT and CDR2 YNNKEL (reference sequence). Trimming shortened V by 11 bases and J by 0 bases, and 20 bases separated the two germline ends. The CDR3 covers 16 residues. The chain's CDR3 is CAGSFGGANSGNTIYF. The CDR3 DNA is TGTGCCGGCTCCTTTGGCGGGGCGAACTCTGGAAACACCATATATTTT.

The chain has TRBV4-3 and TRBJ2-3; unclear D gene. Trimming left V 1 base short and J 0 bases short, with 11 bases between. Germline V gene data show CDR1 as LGHNA and CDR2 as YSLEER. The CDR3 is 16 amino acids. The CDR3 nucleotides are TGCGCCAGCAGCCAAGTTCATCTATTCAGCACAGATACGCAGTATTTT. Encoded protein: CASSQVHLFSTDTQYF.

V and J are TRBV16 and TRBJ1-1, with D possibly matching TRBD1 (6 bases). The V gene's germline CDR1 is KGHSY and CDR2 FQNENV. The CDR3 length is 14 residues. The V end lost 5 bases, the J end lost 3 bases, and 13 bases lay between the germline ends. The CDR3 nucleotides are TGTGCCAGCAGCGAAATAGGGGGGGACACTGAAGCTTTCTTT. It codes for CASSEIGGDTEAFF.

V gene TRBV14 combines with J gene TRBJ2-7, with 9 bases that match TRBD1. The trim removed 4 bases at V and 2 bases at J, leaving 9 bases unmatched. Germline CDR1 is SGHDN and CDR2 is FVKESK. CDR3 length: 16 amino acids. Written as DNA, the CDR3 is TGTGCCAGCAGCCGAGGGGCACAGGGGGCCCCCTACGAGCAGTACTTC. This encodes CASSRGAQGAPYEQYF.

Here the CDR3 reads CAISNLGTENYEQYF. CDR3 bases: TGTGCCATCAGTAATCTTGGGACGGAGAATTACGAGCAGTACTTC. The rearrangement joins TRBV10-3 to TRBJ2-7; the D gene could be TRBD1 or TRBD2 (5 bases each). This CDR3 comprises 15 residues. The germline V gene encodes CDR1 ENHRY and CDR2 SYGVKD. The V gene lost 5 bases and the J gene lost 4 bases, with 18 bases spanning the gap.

This chain uses TRBV6-5 with TRBJ2-3; D remains ambiguous. V was cut by 2 bases and J by 3 bases, with 6 bases left in between. This CDR3 is 13 amino acids long. CDR1 and CDR2 (germline): MNHEY, SVGAGI. The chain's CDR3 is CASSYPATDTQYF. CDR3 bases: TGTGCCAGCAGTTACCCCGCGACAGATACGCAGTATTTT.

This clone has only one observation. The chain couples TRBV12-3 or TRBV12-4 to TRBJ2-2; TRBD1 might be the D (5 bases). V lost 4 bases and J 3 bases, leaving 6 bases between the germline ends. There are 13 residues in the CDR3. The CDR3 is CASSSRDTGELFF. In DNA, the CDR3 is TGTGCCAGCAGTTCCAGGGACACCGGGGAGCTGTTTTTT.

The chain links TRBV5-4 to TRBJ1-1; possibly TRBD1 for D (5 bases). Per the germline V gene, CDR1 is SGHNT and CDR2 is YYREEE (reference sequence). Trimming stripped 4 bases from V and 8 bases from J, with 18 bases between. This CDR3 is 14 amino acids long. CDR3 in DNA: TGTGCCAGCAGCGAAACGGGGGAGCTATTCGAAGCTTTCTTT. Protein sequence: CASSETGELFEAFF.

This chain joins TRBV19 and TRBJ1-3; 9 bases map to TRBD1. The CDR3 has 18 amino acids. The V and J ends lost 4 bases and 1 base, in that order; junction bases with no gene match: 11. Germline-derived CDR1 and CDR2 are LNHDA and SQIVND (reference sequence). This CDR3 reads CASSNRKGQGLSGNTIYF. The CDR3 coding sequence is TGTGCCAGTAGTAATCGAAAGGGACAGGGACTTTCTGGAAACACCATATATTTT.

This CDR3 reads CASSPSVSSRVNTEAFF. DNA for the CDR3: TGTGCCAGCAGCCCTAGTGTATCATCTAGAGTGAACACTGAAGCTTTCTTT. The chain couples TRBV6-2 or TRBV6-3 to TRBJ1-1; D is undetermined. The germline V and J ends were trimmed by 6 bases and 0 bases, with 20 bases remaining between them. This CDR3 spans 17 amino acids. The germline V gene encodes CDR1 MNHEY and CDR2 SVGEGT.

This clone was counted a few times. This rearrangement joins TRBV7-2 to TRBJ1-5; D call uncertain. Trimming took 2 bases from V and 7 from J, leaving 9 bases between them. Germline-derived CDR1 and CDR2 are SGHTA and FQGNSA. The CDR3 length is 13 residues. CDR3 in DNA: TGTGCCAGCAGCTTACGGCTAGGGCAGCCCCAGCATTTT. Encoded protein: CASSLRLGQPQHF.

This clone was observed once. The V gene is TRBV4-1, the J gene TRBJ1-4; no clear D gene. The CDR3 contains 13 residues. Trimming shortened V by 1 base and J by 7 bases, and 7 bases separated the two germline ends. Per germline, CDR1 MGHRA and CDR2 YSYEKL. The DNA of the CDR3 is TGCGCCAGCAGCCAAGTTCGATCTGAAAAACTGTTTTTT. Encoded protein: CASSQVRSEKLFF.

The rearrangement joins TRBV7-2 to TRBJ1-4; unclear D gene. The germline CDR1 and CDR2 sequences are SGHTA and FQGNSA. Between the trimmed V and J ends, which lost 5 bases and 8 bases, there was a span of 15 bases. The CDR3 runs 14 residues. The DNA for the CDR3 is TGTGCCAGCAGCCCTTTTAGACCCCCCGAAAAACTGTTTTTT. As protein: CASSPFRPPEKLFF.

The chain employs TRBV28 and TRBJ1-2, with 7 nucleotides matching TRBD1. CDR1 and CDR2 (germline): MDHEN, SYDVKM. This CDR3 comprises 15 residues. The V and J ends lost 4 bases and 5 bases, in that order; junction bases with no gene match: 10. The CDR3 sequence is CASSSAWDRLYGYTF. CDR3 bases: TGTGCCAGCAGTTCAGCGTGGGACAGACTTTATGGCTACACCTTC.

The rearrangement links TRBV7-9 to TRBJ1-5; 7 nucleotides match TRBD1. V was pared by 5 bases and J by 0 bases, with 7 bases of the junction left unmatched. CDR1 and CDR2 (germline): SEHNR, FQNEAQ (reference sequence). The CDR3 loop spans 16 amino acids. The CDR3 DNA is TGTGCCAGCAGCGGAGGGGACAGCGATAGCAATCAGCCCCAGCATTTT. Its translation: CASSGGDSDSNQPQHF. The full variable domain, with the rest looked up from reference TRBV7-9 and TRBJ1-5, is DTGVSQNPRHKITKRGQNVTFRCDPISEHNRLYWYRQTLGQGPEFLTYFQNEAQLEKSRLLSDRFSAERPKGSFSTLEIQRTEQGDSAMYLCASSGGDSDSNQPQHFGDGTRLSIL.

This rearrangement joins TRBV5-1 to TRBJ2-3; TRBD1 or TRBD2 may be the D gene (5 bases each). The CDR3 has 15 residues. Germline V gene data show CDR1 as SGHRS and CDR2 as YFSETQ. The V and J ends lost 1 base and 2 bases respectively, with 11 bases between them. This chain's CDR3 is CASSLYPGTTDTQYF. CDR3 nucleotides: TGCGCCAGCAGCTTGTATCCAGGGACCACAGATACGCAGTATTTT.

The chain combines TRBV6-5 with TRBJ2-7, with D possibly TRBD2 on 6 matching bases. Per the germline V gene, CDR1 is MNHEY and CDR2 is SVGAGI. Trimming shortened V by 5 bases and J by 7 bases, and 21 bases separated the two germline ends. The CDR3 loop spans 15 amino acids. CDR3 sequence reads: CASSLWQRAEGEQYF. DNA of the CDR3: TGTGCCAGCAGTCTCTGGCAGCGGGCCGAGGGGGAGCAGTACTTC.

The chain carries TRBV5-1 and TRBJ2-3, with 15 bases aligning to TRBD2. Unmatched junction bases numbered 5, after V lost 1 base and J lost 2 bases. Germline CDR1 reads SGHRS; CDR2 reads YFSETQ. The CDR3 spans 18 residues. CDR3 in DNA: TGCGCCAGCAGCTTGACGGGACTAGCGGGAGGCAACACAGATACGCAGTATTTT. It specifies CASSLTGLAGGNTDTQYF.

V and J are TRBV7-8 and TRBJ1-1; D is uncertain. V was pared by 5 bases and J by 1 base, with 8 bases between. Germline V gene data show CDR1 as SGHVS and CDR2 as FQNEAQ. This CDR3 is 13 amino acids long. The CDR3 nucleotides are TGTGCCAGCAGCCAGCAGGAGAACACTGAAGCTTTCTTT. It translates to CASSQQENTEAFF.

J is TRBJ2-5 and V is TRBV7-2; 11 bases line up with TRBD2. From germline, CDR1 is SGHTA and CDR2 FQGNSA. After removal of 0 bases from V and 7 bases from J, the junction contained 7 bases not matched to a gene. The CDR3 runs to 16 residues. This CDR3 reads CASSLAAGLAGGTQYF. The CDR3 coding sequence is TGTGCCAGCAGCTTAGCGGCAGGACTAGCGGGCGGGACCCAGTACTTC.